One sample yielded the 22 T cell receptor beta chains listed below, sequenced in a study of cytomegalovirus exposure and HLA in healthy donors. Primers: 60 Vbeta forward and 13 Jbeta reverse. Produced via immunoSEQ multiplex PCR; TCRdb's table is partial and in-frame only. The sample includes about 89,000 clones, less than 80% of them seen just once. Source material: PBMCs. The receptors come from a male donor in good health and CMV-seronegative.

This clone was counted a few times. Here the CDR3 DNA reads TGTGCCAGCAGCTCGAGGACAGATACGAGCTCTGGAAACACCATATATTTT. Translating it yields CASSSRTDTSSGNTIYF. The chain links TRBV11-2 to TRBJ1-3; possible D gene TRBD1, 6 bases. Between the trimmed V and J ends, which lost 4 bases and 0 bases, there was a span of 16 bases. From germline, CDR1 is SGHAT and CDR2 FQNNGV. The CDR3 length is 17 residues. The full variable domain, completed using reference TRBV11-2 and TRBJ1-3, is EAGVAQSPRYKIIEKRQSVAFWCNPISGHATLYWYQQILGQGPKLLIQFQNNGVVDDSQLPKDRFSAERLKGVDSTLKIQPAKLEDSAVYLCASSSRTDTSSGNTIYFGEGSWLTVV.

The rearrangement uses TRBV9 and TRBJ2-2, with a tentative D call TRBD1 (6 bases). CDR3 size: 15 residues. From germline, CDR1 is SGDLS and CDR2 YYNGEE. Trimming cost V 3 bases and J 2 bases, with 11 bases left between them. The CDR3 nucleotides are TGTGCCAGCAGCGCAGAACAGGGAAACACCGGGGAGCTGTTTTTT. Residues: CASSAEQGNTGELFF.

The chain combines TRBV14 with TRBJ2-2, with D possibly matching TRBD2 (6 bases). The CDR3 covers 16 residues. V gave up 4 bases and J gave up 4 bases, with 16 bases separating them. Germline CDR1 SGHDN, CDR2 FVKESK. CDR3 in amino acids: CASSPFRGTVTGELFF. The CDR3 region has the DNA TGTGCCAGCAGCCCTTTTCGGGGGACCGTCACCGGGGAGCTGTTTTTT.

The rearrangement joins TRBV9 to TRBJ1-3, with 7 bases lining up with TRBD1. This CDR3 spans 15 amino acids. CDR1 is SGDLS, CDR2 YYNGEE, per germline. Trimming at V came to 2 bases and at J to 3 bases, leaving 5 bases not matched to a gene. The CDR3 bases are TGTGCCAGCAGCGTGGTGCCAGGGGGTGGAAACACCATATATTTT. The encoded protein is CASSVVPGGGNTIYF.

The CDR3 is CASSRTGMVEKLFF. In DNA, the CDR3 is TGTGCCAGCAGCCGGACAGGGATGGTCGAGAAACTGTTTTTT. The chain has TRBV6-5 and TRBJ1-4, with TRBD1 matching over 8 bases. From germline, CDR1 is MNHEY and CDR2 SVGAGI. V lost 6 bases to trimming and J lost 11 bases; unmatched junction nucleotides: 11. CDR3 length: 14 residues.

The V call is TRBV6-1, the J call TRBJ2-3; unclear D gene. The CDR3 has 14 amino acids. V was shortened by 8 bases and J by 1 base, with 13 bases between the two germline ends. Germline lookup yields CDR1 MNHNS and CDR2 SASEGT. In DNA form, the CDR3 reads TGTGCCAGCCTCGTAGTTCGCGGCACAGATACGCAGTATTTT. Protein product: CASLVVRGTDTQYF.

The CDR3 bases are TGTGCCATCAGTGAGTCCCAGGTTGGCTACACCTTC. As protein: CAISESQVGYTF. The rearrangement links TRBV10-3 to TRBJ1-2; D gene uncertain. Trimming cost V 0 bases and J 7 bases, with 6 bases left between them. Germline V gene sequence: CDR1 ENHRY, CDR2 SYGVKD. The CDR3 totals 12 residues.

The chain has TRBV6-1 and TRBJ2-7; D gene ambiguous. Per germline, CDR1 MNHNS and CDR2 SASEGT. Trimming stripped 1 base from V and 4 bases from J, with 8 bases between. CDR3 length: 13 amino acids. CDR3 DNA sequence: TGTGCCAGCAGTGAAGGGCAGGATTACGAGCAGTACTTC. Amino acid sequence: CASSEGQDYEQYF.

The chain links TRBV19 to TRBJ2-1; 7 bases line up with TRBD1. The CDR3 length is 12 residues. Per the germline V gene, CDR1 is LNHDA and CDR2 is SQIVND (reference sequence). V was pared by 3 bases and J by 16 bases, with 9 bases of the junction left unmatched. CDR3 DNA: TGTGCCAGTAGTATTGGAGGAGGACAGGCCTTCTTC. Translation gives CASSIGGGQAFF.

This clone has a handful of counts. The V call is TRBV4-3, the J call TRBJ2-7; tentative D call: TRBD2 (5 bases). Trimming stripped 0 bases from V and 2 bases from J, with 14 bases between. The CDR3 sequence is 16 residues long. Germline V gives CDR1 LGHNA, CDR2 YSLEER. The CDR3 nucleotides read TGCGCCAGCAGCCAAGAACCTTGGACTCCCACCTACGAGCAGTACTTC. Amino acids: CASSQEPWTPTYEQYF.

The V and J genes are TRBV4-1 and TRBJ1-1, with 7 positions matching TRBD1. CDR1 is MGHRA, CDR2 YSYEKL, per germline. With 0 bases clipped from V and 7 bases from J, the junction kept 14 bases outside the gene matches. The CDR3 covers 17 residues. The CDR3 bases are TGCGCCAGCAGCCAAGATGGGCGCATAGGGGGCAGAAATGAAGCTTTCTTT. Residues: CASSQDGRIGGRNEAFF.

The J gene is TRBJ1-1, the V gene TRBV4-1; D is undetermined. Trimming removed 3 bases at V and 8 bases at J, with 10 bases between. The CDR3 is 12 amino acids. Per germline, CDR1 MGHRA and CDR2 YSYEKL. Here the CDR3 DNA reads TGCGCCAGCAGCCAGGGCCTGCTAGAAGCTTTCTTT. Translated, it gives CASSQGLLEAFF.

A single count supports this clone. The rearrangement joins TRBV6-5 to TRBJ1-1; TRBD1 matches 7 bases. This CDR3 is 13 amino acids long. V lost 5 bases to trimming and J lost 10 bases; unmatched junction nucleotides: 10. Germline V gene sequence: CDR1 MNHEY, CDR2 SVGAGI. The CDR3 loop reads CASSHSGGRSAFF. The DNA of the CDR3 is TGTGCCAGCAGTCATTCAGGGGGGAGATCAGCTTTCTTT.

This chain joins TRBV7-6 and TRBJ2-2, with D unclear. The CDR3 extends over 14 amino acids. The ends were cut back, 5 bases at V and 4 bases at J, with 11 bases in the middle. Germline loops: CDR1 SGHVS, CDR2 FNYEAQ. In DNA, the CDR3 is TGTGCCAGCAGCCAACTTGAGCCCACCGGGGAGCTGTTTTTT. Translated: CASSQLEPTGELFF.

CDR3 region: CASSYLIQGDEKLFF. CDR3 in DNA: TGCGCCAGCAGCTATCTTATACAGGGCGACGAAAAACTGTTTTTT. The chain couples TRBV4-1 to TRBJ1-4; D perhaps matches TRBD1 (6 bases). Deletions cut 5 bases from V and 8 bases from J, with 18 bases between. The CDR3 has 15 amino acids. Germline CDR1 MGHRA, CDR2 YSYEKL.

CDR3 sequence (DNA): TGTGCCAGCAGCGTAGCTCCTAGCGGGGGCCTCTACTCCTACGAGCAGTACTTC. This encodes CASSVAPSGGLYSYEQYF. The chain is built from TRBV9 and TRBJ2-7, with TRBD2 matching over 10 bases. CDR1 is SGDLS and CDR2 is YYNGEE in the germline V gene. The CDR3 length is 18 residues. V gave up 0 bases and J gave up 0 bases; unmatched junction bases: 9.

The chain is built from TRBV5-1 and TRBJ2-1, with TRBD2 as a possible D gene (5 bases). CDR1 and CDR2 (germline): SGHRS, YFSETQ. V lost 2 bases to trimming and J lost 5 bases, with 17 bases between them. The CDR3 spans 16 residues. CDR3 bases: TGCGCCAGCAGCTTAGGGCTACGGGGAGCCGACAATGAGCAGTTCTTC. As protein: CASSLGLRGADNEQFF.

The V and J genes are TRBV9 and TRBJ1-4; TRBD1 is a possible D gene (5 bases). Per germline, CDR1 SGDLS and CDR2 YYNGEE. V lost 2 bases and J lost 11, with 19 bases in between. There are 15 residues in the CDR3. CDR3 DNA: TGTGCCAGCAGCGTGGGGGGACCTGAGCTGGGGAAACTGTTTTTT. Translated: CASSVGGPELGKLFF. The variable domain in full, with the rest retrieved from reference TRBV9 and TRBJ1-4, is DSGVTQTPKHLITATGQRVTLRCSPRSGDLSVYWYQQSLDQGLQFLIQYYNGEERAKGNILERFSAQQFPDLHSELNLSSLELGDSALYFCASSVGGPELGKLFFGSGTQLSVL.

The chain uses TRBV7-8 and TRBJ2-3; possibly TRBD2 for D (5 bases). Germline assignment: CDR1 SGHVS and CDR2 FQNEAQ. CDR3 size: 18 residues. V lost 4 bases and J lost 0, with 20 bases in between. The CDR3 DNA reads TGTGCCAGCAGCTCCTACGTTGGCGGAGGAGCTAGCACAGATACGCAGTATTTT. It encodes CASSSYVGGGASTDTQYF. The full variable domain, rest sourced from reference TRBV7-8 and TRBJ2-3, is GAGVSQSPRYKVAKRGQDVALRCDPISGHVSLFWYQQALGQGPEFLTYFQNEAQLDKSGLPSDRFFAERPEGSVSTLKIQRTQQEDSAVYLCASSSYVGGGASTDTQYFGPGTRLTVL.

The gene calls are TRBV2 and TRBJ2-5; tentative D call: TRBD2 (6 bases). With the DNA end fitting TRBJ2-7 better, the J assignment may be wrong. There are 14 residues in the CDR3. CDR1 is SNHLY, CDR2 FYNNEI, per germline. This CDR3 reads CASRTSGLVYEQYF. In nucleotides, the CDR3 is TGTGCCAGCCGGACCTCGGGACTTGTCTACGAGCAGTACTTC.

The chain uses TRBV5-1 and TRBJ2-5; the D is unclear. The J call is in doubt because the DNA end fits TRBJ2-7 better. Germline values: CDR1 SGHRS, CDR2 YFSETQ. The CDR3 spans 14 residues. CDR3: CASSLSLPTYEQYF. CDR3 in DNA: TGCGCCAGCAGCTTATCTCTACCTACCTACGAGCAGTACTTC.

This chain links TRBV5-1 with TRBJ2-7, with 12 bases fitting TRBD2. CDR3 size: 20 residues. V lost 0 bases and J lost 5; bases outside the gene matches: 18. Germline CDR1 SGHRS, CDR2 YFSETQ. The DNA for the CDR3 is TGCGCCAGCAGCTTGGTTCCCTTTGGCACCGGGACTAGCGGGCCCAACGAGCAGTACTTC. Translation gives CASSLVPFGTGTSGPNEQYF. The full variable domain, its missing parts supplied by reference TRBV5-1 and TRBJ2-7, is KAGVTQTPRYLIKTRGQQVTLSCSPISGHRSVSWYQQTPGQGLQFLFEYFSETQRNKGNFPGRFSGRQFSNSRSEMNVSTLELGDSALYLCASSLVPFGTGTSGPNEQYFGPGTRLTVT.